These T cell receptor beta chains were read from a single sample in a study of blood T cell repertoires in COVID-19. TCRdb keeps only in-frame clones here, not all; method: immunoSEQ multiplex PCR. In the table there are about 130,000 clones, about four fifths of which are singletons. Sequencing used peripheral blood. The receptors stem from a woman over 75 with acute or convalescent COVID-19. The CDR3 runs from the conserved cysteine through the conserved F or W. A D gene is named only where the DNA matches it firmly. The size entry is marked missing in some rows and otherwise reads once, few, many or a size class.

few	TRBJ1-1	15	TRBV5-4	NA	CASSADRTMNTEAFF	TGTGCCAGCAGCGCGGACAGAACTATGAACACTGAAGCTTTCTTT
NA	TRBJ2-1	15	TRBV10-3	TRBD2	CAISEGSGGNNEQFF	TGTGCCATCAGTGAGGGGAGCGGGGGTAACAATGAGCAGTTCTTC
NA	TRBJ2-7	12	TRBV6-5	TRBD2	CASSRTSVEQYF	TGTGCCAGCAGCCGGACTAGTGTCGAGCAGTACTTC
NA	TRBJ1-1	14	TRBV19	TRBD1	CATQSRQGDTEAFF	TGTGCCACACAATCCCGACAGGGCGATACTGAAGCTTTCTTT
NA	TRBJ2-1	15	TRBV11-2	TRBD2	CASSSRREGYNEQFF	TGTGCCAGCAGCTCCAGGCGGGAGGGGTACAATGAGCAGTTCTTC
few	TRBJ1-2	12	TRBV5-1	NA	CASTEGGYGYTF	TGCGCCAGCACTGAGGGAGGCTATGGCTACACCTTC
few	TRBJ2-7	12	TRBV6-5	TRBD1	CASRTGFDEQYF	TGTGCCAGCAGGACAGGGTTCGACGAGCAGTACTTC
NA	TRBJ1-2	17	TRBV4-1	NA	CASSQALGQGSSYGYTF	TGCGCCAGCAGCCAGGCCCTGGGACAAGGATCCTCCTATGGCTACACCTTC
NA	TRBJ1-1	16	TRBV6-5	NA	CASSYNYRGKGTEAFF	TGTGCCAGCAGTTATAACTATAGGGGTAAGGGCACTGAAGCTTTCTTT
NA	TRBJ2-3	15	TRBV3-1/TRBV3-2	NA	CASSQVRDFTDTQYF	TGTGCCAGCAGCCAAGTGAGGGACTTCACAGATACGCAGTATTTT
NA	TRBJ1-6	15	TRBV6-1	TRBD1	CASSENRGRDSPLHF	TGTGCCAGCAGTGAGAACAGGGGGAGGGATTCACCCCTCCACTTT
NA	TRBJ1-4	17	TRBV4-3	NA	CASSPAGFGSTNEKLFF	TGCGCCAGCAGCCCTGCAGGGTTCGGATCAACTAATGAAAAACTGTTTTTT
NA	TRBJ2-7	15	TRBV4-3	TRBD2	CASSQELADSYEQYF	TGCGCCAGCAGCCAAGAGCTAGCGGACTCCTACGAGCAGTACTTC
NA	TRBJ2-3	15	TRBV7-2	NA	CASSQRAGQSDTQYF	TGTGCCAGCAGCCAAAGGGCAGGGCAATCAGATACGCAGTATTTT
NA	TRBJ2-5	18	TRBV6-1	TRBD2	CASSESPSGSGVQETQYF	TGTGCCAGCAGTGAATCCCCTAGTGGTAGCGGGGTACAAGAGACCCAGTACTTC
NA	TRBJ2-1	15	TRBV5-1	TRBD2	CASSLVRGASDEQFF	TGCGCCAGCAGCTTGGTGCGGGGGGCTTCGGATGAGCAGTTCTTC
NA	TRBJ2-1	15	TRBV19	TRBD2	CASSVTGTSNNEQFF	TGTGCCAGTAGTGTCACCGGGACTAGCAACAATGAGCAGTTCTTC
NA	TRBJ2-5	17	TRBV27	NA	CASSLVPGAQGPGTQYF	TGTGCCAGCAGTTTAGTCCCCGGTGCCCAGGGCCCGGGGACCCAGTACTTC
NA	TRBJ2-5	11	TRBV6-6	NA	CASGRGETQYF	TGTGCCAGCGGTAGGGGGGAGACCCAGTACTTC
NA	TRBJ1-1	15	TRBV9	NA	CASSESGWPTAGAFF	TGTGCCAGCAGCGAATCGGGTTGGCCGACCGCCGGAGCTTTCTTT
NA	TRBJ2-1	19	TRBV19	NA	CASSPRVTGTGDSYNEQFF	TGTGCCAGTAGCCCCCGAGTGACCGGGACTGGTGACTCCTACAATGAGCAGTTCTTC
NA	TRBJ2-3	14	TRBV5-4	TRBD1	CASSLDRGTDTQYF	TGTGCCAGCAGCTTGGACAGGGGGACAGATACGCAGTATTTT
NA	TRBJ2-5	13	TRBV5-4	NA	CASSLQGGETQYF	TGTGCCAGCAGCTTACAGGGTGGCGAGACCCAGTACTTC
NA	TRBJ2-7	14	TRBV15	NA	CATSRDRGHYEQYF	TGTGCCACCAGCAGAGACAGGGGACACTACGAGCAGTACTTC
NA	TRBJ2-7	15	TRBV4-2	TRBD2	CASSQEVTSGEGQYF	TGTGCCAGCAGCCAAGAGGTAACTAGCGGGGAGGGGCAGTACTTC
NA	TRBJ2-7	13	TRBV4-3	TRBD1	CASSPWTGYEQYF	TGCGCCAGCAGCCCCTGGACAGGGTACGAGCAGTACTTC
once	TRBJ2-5	13	TRBV3-1/TRBV3-2	NA	CASSQASQETQYF	TGTGCCAGCAGCCAAGCCAGCCAAGAGACCCAGTACTTC
NA	TRBJ2-1	16	TRBV5-1	NA	CASSFTGTPSYNEQFF	TGCGCCAGCAGTTTCACAGGGACACCATCCTACAATGAGCAGTTCTTC
NA	TRBJ1-6	15	TRBV5-1	NA	CASSLYRQVGSPLHF	TGCGCCAGCAGCTTGTACCGACAGGTCGGATCACCCCTCCACTTT
NA	TRBJ2-1	13	TRBV2	TRBD2	CANIAGGPNEQFF	TGTGCCAACATAGCGGGGGGGCCAAATGAGCAGTTCTTC
few	TRBJ2-2	16	TRBV7-6	TRBD1	CASSFRGGSNTGELFF	TGTGCCAGCAGCTTTAGAGGGGGCTCGAACACCGGGGAGCTGTTTTTT